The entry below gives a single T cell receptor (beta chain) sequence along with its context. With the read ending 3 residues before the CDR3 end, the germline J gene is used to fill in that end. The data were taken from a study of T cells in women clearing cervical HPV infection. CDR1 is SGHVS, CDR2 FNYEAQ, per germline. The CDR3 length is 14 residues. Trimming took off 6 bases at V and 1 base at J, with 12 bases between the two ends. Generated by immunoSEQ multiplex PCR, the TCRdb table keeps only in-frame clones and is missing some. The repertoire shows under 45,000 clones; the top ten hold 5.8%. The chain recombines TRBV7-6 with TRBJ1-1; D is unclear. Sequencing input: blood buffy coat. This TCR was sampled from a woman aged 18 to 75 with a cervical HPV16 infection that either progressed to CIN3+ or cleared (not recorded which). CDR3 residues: CASSQTKGNTEAFF. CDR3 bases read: TGTGCCAGCAGTCAAACAAAGGGGAACACTGAA.